This T cell receptor (beta chain) was observed in a study of response to subunit inactivated influenza vaccine. Study-level points and caveats: After each seasonal influenza vaccination, few new T cells are recruited, the authors suggested.

Many counts were recorded for this clonotype. Its antigen remains unknown. V was shortened by 5 bases and J by 4 bases, with 17 bases between the two germline ends. Germline lookup yields CDR1 MNHEY and CDR2 SVGEGT. This CDR3 region has 15 residues. TCRdb re-called the RT-PCR reads with MiXCR, one entry per CDR3 protein. The data contain a few hundred thousand distinct CDR3 sequences, just over 20% of them singletons. The sequence derives from a man between 50 and 69 years old who received an inactivated influenza vaccine. The sample was PBMCs from blood, taken less than 22 months after vaccination. This rearrangement joins TRBV6-2 or TRBV6-3 to TRBJ1-2, with a possible D match to TRBD1 (5 bases). Here the CDR3 DNA reads TGTGCCAGCAGTCCAGGGTCCTCACAACGCTATGGCTACACCTTC. Translating it yields CASSPGSSQRYGYTF.